This T cell receptor beta chain was found in a study of blood T cells in healthy people across ages. Study observations and caveats: TCR beta diversity correlated strongly with naive T cell percentage.

Trimming shortened V by 6 bases and J by 10 bases, and 13 bases separated the two germline ends. This CDR3 contains 12 residues. This clonotype was observed a few times. Its antigen remains unidentified. Then a second PCR, running roughly 7 to 11 cycles, was carried out with a sample-barcoded 5' primer and a J-beta primer mix. The template-switch adaptor, which had 12 random nucleotides, put a tag on each cDNA molecule. One entry per CDR3 protein results from TCRdb running MiXCR on the 5' RACE reads. The repertoire holds about 1.4 million distinct CDR3 sequences, with roughly 64% as singletons. For every donor, a draw yielded ten milliliters of peripheral blood.

The receptor was isolated from a man aged 18 to 30 in good health. Sequenced material: blood. The chain combines TRBV12-3 or TRBV12-4 with TRBJ2-1, with unresolved D. CDR3 protein: CASSYRVIEQFF. The CDR3 DNA is TGTGCCAGCAGCTATAGGGTTATAGAGCAGTTCTTC.